One and the same sample provided the 16 T cell receptor beta chains below, sequenced in a study of blood T cell repertoires in COVID-19 (dated by TCRdb to the early 2020s). The library was built by means of the immunoSEQ multiplex PCR assay. The source is immuneACCESS, and TCRdb retained only in-frame sequences with V and J called. Part of the clones is not carried over; for the studies checked, unresolved V genes explain less than half of this, and the remainder is unexplained. The sample contains approximately 320,000 clones, under 90% of them found a single time. The ten top clones hold around 10% of the sample. Sequencing was done on a sample of peripheral blood. The receptors were sampled from a woman in her twenties or thirties with COVID-19, enrolled during active disease.

The chain has TRBV2 and TRBJ1-2, with D perhaps matching TRBD1 (6 bases). V was trimmed by 6 bases and J by 12 bases, leaving 14 bases between them. Germline V gene data show CDR1 as SNHLY and CDR2 as FYNNEI. The CDR3 extends over 11 amino acids. This CDR3 reads CASRVTGFHTF. The CDR3 DNA reads as TGTGCCAGCAGGGTAACAGGGTTTCACACCTTC.

Only one count was recorded for this clone. The gene calls are TRBV2 and TRBJ1-1; 10 nucleotides match TRBD1. The germline V gene encodes CDR1 SNHLY and CDR2 FYNNEI. This CDR3 is built from 15 residues. The ends lost 6 bases at V and 7 bases at J; junction bases unmatched: 11. The chain's CDR3 is CASRERDRGGSEAFF. The DNA of the CDR3 is TGTGCCAGCAGGGAAAGGGACAGGGGCGGGAGTGAAGCTTTCTTT.

V is TRBV6-6 and J is TRBJ2-3; a possible D gene is TRBD2 (7 bases). Trimming shortened V by 6 bases and J by 3 bases, and 16 bases separated the two germline ends. Germline CDR1 is MNHNY and CDR2 is SVGAGI (reference sequence). The CDR3 contains 15 residues. This chain's CDR3 is CASSRTGGGTDTQYF. The CDR3 DNA sequence: TGTGCCAGCAGCAGGACGGGGGGCGGGACAGATACGCAGTATTTT.

J is TRBJ2-1 and V is TRBV11-2; 7 bases align to TRBD1. Germline-derived CDR1 and CDR2 are SGHAT and FQNNGV. The CDR3 consists of 12 residues. Germline trimming cut 5 bases from V and 12 bases from J; bases unmatched to any gene: 7. The CDR3 protein is CASSTRQGGQFF. CDR3 DNA: TGTGCCAGCAGCACACGACAGGGCGGGCAGTTCTTC. Together with reference TRBV11-2 and TRBJ2-1, the CDR3 gives the full variable domain: EAGVAQSPRYKIIEKRQSVAFWCNPISGHATLYWYQQILGQGPKLLIQFQNNGVVDDSQLPKDRFSAERLKGVDSTLKIQPAKLEDSAVYLCASSTRQGGQFFGPGTRLTVL.

The chain links TRBV7-9 to TRBJ2-3; a possible D gene is TRBD1 (5 bases). CDR1 is SEHNR, CDR2 FQNEAQ, per germline (reference sequence). This CDR3 is built from 16 residues. Trimming took 2 bases from V and 8 from J, leaving 20 bases between them. The CDR3 here is CASSLREPHLQGTQYF. In DNA, the CDR3 is TGTGCCAGCAGCTTAAGGGAACCCCACCTGCAGGGTACGCAGTATTTT.

This clone was seen only a few times. The CDR3, as DNA: TGTGCCAGCAGCGGGGAGGGGACAGGGGAGGACACTGAAGCTTTCTTT. It encodes CASSGEGTGEDTEAFF. J is TRBJ1-1 and V is TRBV7-7, with TRBD1 matching over 10 bases. Germline V CDR1 and CDR2: SSHAT, FNYEAQ (reference sequence). This CDR3 is 16 amino acids long. V lost 5 bases, J lost 3 bases, and 9 bases stayed unmatched.

The chain recombines TRBV29-1 with TRBJ2-7, with 8 bases that match TRBD1. V was pared by 5 bases and J by 1 base, with 4 bases of the junction left unmatched. CDR3 size: 13 residues. In germline, CDR1 is SQVTM, CDR2 ANQGSEA. CDR3 residues: CSVRQGNSYEQYF. As DNA, the CDR3 is TGCAGCGTTAGACAGGGGAATTCCTACGAGCAGTACTTC.

This chain joins TRBV27 and TRBJ1-2; 7 nucleotides line up with TRBD1. The length of the CDR3 is 15 residues. Unmatched junction bases numbered 8, after V lost 3 bases and J lost 4 bases. In germline, CDR1 is MNHEY, CDR2 SMNVEV (reference sequence). The CDR3 sequence: CASSLVGGLIYGYTF. In nucleotides, the CDR3 is TGTGCCAGCAGTTTGGTAGGGGGCTTAATCTATGGCTACACCTTC.

The V gene is TRBV19, the J gene TRBJ1-1; 7 nucleotides align to TRBD1. The germline V gene encodes CDR1 LNHDA and CDR2 SQIVND (reference sequence). The V and J ends lost 5 bases and 2 bases, in that order; junction bases with no gene match: 5. The CDR3 covers 14 residues. Here the CDR3 reads CASSARGGNTEAFF. CDR3 sequence (DNA): TGTGCCAGTAGTGCTCGAGGGGGCAACACTGAAGCTTTCTTT.

V gene TRBV5-4 combines with J gene TRBJ1-5, with D perhaps matching TRBD1 (6 bases). CDR1 and CDR2 (germline): SGHNT, YYREEE (reference sequence). Trimming removed 4 bases from V and 7 bases from J, with 15 bases in between. The CDR3 has 14 amino acids. CDR3 coding DNA: TGTGCCAGCAGCCAGACAGGTCGAGGCCAGCCCCAGCATTTT. As protein: CASSQTGRGQPQHF.

The chain has TRBV25-1 and TRBJ2-7, with TRBD2 as a possible D gene (5 bases). The CDR3 totals 14 residues. Per germline, CDR1 MGHDK and CDR2 SYGVNS. Trimming pared 4 bases from V and 0 bases from J, leaving 10 bases between. The CDR3 nucleotides read TGTGCCAGCAGTGGTGGCGGGTTCTCCTACGAGCAGTACTTC. This sequence encodes CASSGGGFSYEQYF.

The chain employs TRBV6-4 and TRBJ1-2, with a possible D match to TRBD1 (5 bases). Trimming cost V 5 bases and J 8 bases, with 21 bases left between them. Germline-derived CDR1 and CDR2 are MRHNA and SNTAGT. The CDR3 has 15 residues. This CDR3 is CASSPVAGRPRGYTF. The CDR3 DNA follows: TGTGCCAGCAGTCCTGTGGCAGGGAGGCCTAGGGGCTACACCTTC.

The gene calls are TRBV7-9 and TRBJ2-7; D gene ambiguous. CDR1 is SEHNR and CDR2 is FQNEAQ in the germline V gene (reference sequence). This CDR3 comprises 11 residues. V lost 4 bases and J 5 bases, leaving 6 bases between the germline ends. CDR3 loop: CASSYYNEQYF. As DNA, the CDR3 is TGTGCCAGCAGCTACTACAACGAGCAGTACTTC.

The rearrangement uses TRBV6-5 and TRBJ1-1; 9 nucleotides agree with TRBD1. Germline CDR1 and CDR2: MNHEY and SVGAGI. This CDR3 contains 13 residues. Trimming took 8 bases from V and 4 from J; bases not matched to a gene: 5. CDR3 sequence: CASGQGWATEAFF. CDR3 DNA sequence: TGTGCCAGCGGACAGGGGTGGGCCACTGAAGCTTTCTTT.

The chain couples TRBV6-5 to TRBJ2-5; 10 positions match TRBD2. Germline assignment: CDR1 MNHEY and CDR2 SVGAGI. The CDR3 has 16 residues. The V and J ends lost 2 bases and 5 bases, in that order; junction bases with no gene match: 8. The CDR3, as DNA: TGTGCCAGCAGTTACGGAGCGGGGGGGCCTCTGGAGACCCAGTACTTC. Translating it yields CASSYGAGGPLETQYF.

The chain joins TRBV13 to TRBJ1-1; D unresolved. Germline assignment: CDR1 PRHDT and CDR2 FYEKMQ (reference sequence). Trimming left V 1 base short and J 5 bases short, with 11 bases between. The CDR3 totals 14 residues. CDR3 sequence reads: CASSLEGTGTEAFF. CDR3 in DNA: TGTGCCAGCAGCTTAGAGGGTACGGGGACTGAAGCTTTCTTT.